Listed below are T cell receptor beta chains from one sample, sequenced in a study of cytotoxic CD8 clonotypes in ibrutinib-treated CLL. Data came from immunoSEQ multiplex PCR; TCRdb stores just in-frame clones and leaves some out. The sample includes a few hundred thousand clones, under 75% of them seen just once. The sequencing used PBMCs, collected after 24 months of ibrutinib treatment. These receptors originate from a human donor with chronic lymphocytic leukemia. CDR3s include the opening cysteine and the closing phenylalanine or tryptophan. Fields, in order: J gene, clone size, D gene, V gene, CDR3 protein, CDR3 DNA. A D gene is named only where the DNA matches it firmly. Expanded clones are given a class, and other clones once, few, many or no size at all.

>TRBJ2-5|NA|NA|TRBV27
CASRYGDRQETQYF
TGTGCCAGCAGATATGGAGACAGGCAAGAGACCCAGTACTTC
>TRBJ2-1|NA|TRBD2|TRBV28
CASSLTSGPNEQFF
TGTGCCAGCAGTTTGACTAGCGGGCCCAATGAGCAGTTCTTC
>TRBJ2-1|NA|NA|TRBV19
CASSPNAGLPEQFF
TGTGCCAGTAGTCCCAATGCGGGACTTCCTGAGCAGTTCTTC
>TRBJ2-5|NA|NA|TRBV6-6
CASSVGETQYF
TGTGCCAGCAGTGTAGGGGAGACCCAGTACTTC
>TRBJ2-7|NA|NA|TRBV27
CASSFSSGYEQYF
TGTGCCAGCAGTTTTTCCTCGGGCTACGAGCAGTACTTC
>TRBJ2-5|NA|TRBD1|TRBV29-1
CSVGFRDRQYF
TGCAGCGTTGGTTTTCGGGACAGGCAGTACTTC
>TRBJ2-1|once|TRBD2|TRBV9
CASSVVASGSNEQFF
TGTGCCAGCAGCGTAGTAGCTAGCGGGAGTAATGAGCAGTTCTTC
>TRBJ1-2|NA|TRBD1|TRBV18
CASSHYVDREAGYTF
TGTGCCAGCTCGCACTACGTCGACAGGGAGGCTGGCTACACCTTC
>TRBJ1-5|NA|NA|TRBV28
CASSRQLNQPQHF
TGTGCCAGCAGCCGACAGCTCAATCAGCCCCAGCATTTT
>TRBJ1-3|NA|NA|TRBV7-3
CASSLNSPLSGNTIYF
TGTGCCAGCAGCTTAAATTCTCCTTTATCTGGAAACACCATATATTTT
>TRBJ2-7|NA|TRBD1|TRBV7-2
CASSTLGTGYEQYF
TGTGCCAGCAGCACACTTGGGACAGGGTACGAGCAGTACTTC
>TRBJ1-3|NA|NA|TRBV7-9
CASSWDGGGNTIYF
TGTGCCAGCAGCTGGGACGGTGGCGGAAACACCATATATTTT
>TRBJ1-1|NA|NA|TRBV28
CASSSLGAGTEAFF
TGTGCCAGCAGTTCCCTGGGGGCTGGGACTGAAGCTTTCTTT
>TRBJ1-5|few|NA|TRBV25-1
CASSTGRQPQHF
TGTGCCAGCAGTACAGGACGACAGCCCCAGCATTTT
>TRBJ2-7|NA|NA|TRBV7-8
CASSLDRAYYEQYF
TGTGCCAGCAGCTTAGACAGGGCCTACTACGAGCAGTACTTC
>TRBJ2-2|NA|TRBD2|TRBV7-2
CASSARPGTSAGELFF
TGTGCCAGCAGCGCCCGACCGGGGACTAGCGCCGGGGAGCTGTTTTTT
>TRBJ2-5|NA|TRBD2|TRBV28
CASSLIASGYQETQYF
TGTGCCAGCAGTTTAATCGCTAGCGGGTACCAAGAGACCCAGTACTTC
>TRBJ2-2|NA|TRBD1|TRBV5-6
CASSSLTDRGETGELFF
TGTGCCAGCAGCTCCCTCACCGACAGGGGGGAGACCGGGGAGCTGTTTTTT
>TRBJ2-7|NA|NA|TRBV19
CASRVSGQSSSYEQYF
TGTGCCAGTAGAGTCTCAGGACAGAGTTCCTCCTACGAGCAGTACTTC
>TRBJ2-3|NA|NA|TRBV7-3
CASSLGVSTDTQYF
TGTGCCAGCAGCTTAGGAGTTAGCACAGATACGCAGTATTTT
>TRBJ2-2|few|NA|TRBV5-1
CASSLGPQPDTGELFF
TGCGCCAGCAGCTTGGGTCCACAACCGGACACCGGGGAGCTGTTTTTT
>TRBJ2-7|NA|NA|TRBV7-9
CASSLVGLGRNSYEQYF
TGTGCCAGCAGCTTAGTAGGTTTAGGGCGAAACTCCTACGAGCAGTACTTC
>TRBJ2-2|NA|NA|TRBV27
CASSNRGTGELFF
TGTGCCAGCAGTAACCGTGGCACCGGGGAGCTGTTTTTT